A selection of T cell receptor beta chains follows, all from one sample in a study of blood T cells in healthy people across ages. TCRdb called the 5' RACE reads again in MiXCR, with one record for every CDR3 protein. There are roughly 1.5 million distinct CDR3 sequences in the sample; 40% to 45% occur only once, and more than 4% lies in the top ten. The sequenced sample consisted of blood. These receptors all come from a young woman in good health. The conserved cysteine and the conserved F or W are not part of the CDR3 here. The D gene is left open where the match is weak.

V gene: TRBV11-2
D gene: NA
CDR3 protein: ASSLVSRGLTDTQY

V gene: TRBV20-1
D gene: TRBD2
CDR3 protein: SARLAGQNQETQY

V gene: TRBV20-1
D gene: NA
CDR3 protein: SAREGEREQY

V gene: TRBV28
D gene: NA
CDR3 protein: ASSMTPRWETF

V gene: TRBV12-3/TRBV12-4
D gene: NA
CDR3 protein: ASSPRVYEQY

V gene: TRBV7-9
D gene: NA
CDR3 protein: ASIENQGETQY

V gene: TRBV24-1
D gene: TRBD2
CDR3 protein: ATSPTSGRSNEQF

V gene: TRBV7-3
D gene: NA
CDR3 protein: ASSPPWANVLT

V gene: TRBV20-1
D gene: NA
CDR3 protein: SASRDSRGYT

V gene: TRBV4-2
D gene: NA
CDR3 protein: ASSQETAYQPQH

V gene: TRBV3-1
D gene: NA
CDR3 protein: ASSQERGCEQY

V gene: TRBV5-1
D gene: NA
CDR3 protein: ASSLKLLQGSGYT

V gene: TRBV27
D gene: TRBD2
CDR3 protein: ASSLGTSGFNEQY

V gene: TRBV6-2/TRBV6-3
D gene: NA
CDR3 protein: ASSPPTGWENTEAF

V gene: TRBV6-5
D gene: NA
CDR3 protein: ASSCLGREKLF